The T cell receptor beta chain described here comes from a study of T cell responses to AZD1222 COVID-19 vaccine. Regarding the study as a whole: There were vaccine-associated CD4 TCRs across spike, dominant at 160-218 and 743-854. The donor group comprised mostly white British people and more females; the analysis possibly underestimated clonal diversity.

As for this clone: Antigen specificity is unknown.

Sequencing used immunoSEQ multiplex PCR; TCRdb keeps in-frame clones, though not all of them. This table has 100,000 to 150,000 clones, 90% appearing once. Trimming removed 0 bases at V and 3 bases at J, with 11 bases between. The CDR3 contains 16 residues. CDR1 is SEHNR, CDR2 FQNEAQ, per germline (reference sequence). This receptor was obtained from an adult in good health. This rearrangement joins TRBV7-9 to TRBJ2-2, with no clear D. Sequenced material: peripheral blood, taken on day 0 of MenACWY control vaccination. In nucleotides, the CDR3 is TGTGCCAGCAGCTTAGCGTCCCAGGCCTACACCGGGGAGCTGTTTTTT. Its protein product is CASSLASQAYTGELFF.